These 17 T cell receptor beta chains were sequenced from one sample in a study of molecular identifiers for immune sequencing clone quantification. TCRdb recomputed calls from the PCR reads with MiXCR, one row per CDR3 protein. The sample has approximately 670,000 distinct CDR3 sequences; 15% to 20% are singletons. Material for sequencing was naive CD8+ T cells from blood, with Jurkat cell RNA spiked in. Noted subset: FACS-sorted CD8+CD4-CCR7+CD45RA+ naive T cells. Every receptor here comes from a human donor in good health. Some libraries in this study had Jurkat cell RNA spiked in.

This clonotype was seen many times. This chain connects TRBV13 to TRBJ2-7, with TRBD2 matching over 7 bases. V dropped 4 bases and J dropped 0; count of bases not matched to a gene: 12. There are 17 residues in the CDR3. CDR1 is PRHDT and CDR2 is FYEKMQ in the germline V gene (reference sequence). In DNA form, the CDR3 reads TGTGCCAGCAGCTACCAGTCGGGGGGTAGGGCCTCCTACGAGCAGTACTTC. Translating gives CASSYQSGGRASYEQYF.

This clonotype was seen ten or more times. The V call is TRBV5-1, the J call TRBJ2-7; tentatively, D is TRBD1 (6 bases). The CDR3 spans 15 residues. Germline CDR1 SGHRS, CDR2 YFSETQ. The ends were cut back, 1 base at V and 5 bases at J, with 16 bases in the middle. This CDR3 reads CASSLTRGDSDEQYF. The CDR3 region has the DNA TGCGCCAGCAGCTTGACCAGGGGAGATTCCGACGAGCAGTACTTC. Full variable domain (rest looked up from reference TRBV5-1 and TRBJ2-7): KAGVTQTPRYLIKTRGQQVTLSCSPISGHRSVSWYQQTPGQGLQFLFEYFSETQRNKGNFPGRFSGRQFSNSRSEMNVSTLELGDSALYLCASSLTRGDSDEQYFGPGTRLTVT.

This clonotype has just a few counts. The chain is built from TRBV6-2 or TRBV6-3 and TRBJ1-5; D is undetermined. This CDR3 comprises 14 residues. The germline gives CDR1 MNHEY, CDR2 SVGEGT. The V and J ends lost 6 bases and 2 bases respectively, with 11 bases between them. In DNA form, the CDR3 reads TGTGCCAGCAGCTTAACATGCTGCAATCAGCCCCAGCATTTT. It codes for CASSLTCCNQPQHF.

The CDR3 DNA reads TGTGCCAGCAGTCAATTTTTAGCTACCTCGCCCGGGGAGCTGTTTTTT. It encodes CASSQFLATSPGELFF. V usage is TRBV2 and J usage is TRBJ2-2; D call uncertain. The V end was cut by 5 bases, the J end by 6 bases, with 19 bases between. The CDR3 is made up of 16 amino acids. Germline-derived CDR1 and CDR2 are SNHLY and FYNNEI.

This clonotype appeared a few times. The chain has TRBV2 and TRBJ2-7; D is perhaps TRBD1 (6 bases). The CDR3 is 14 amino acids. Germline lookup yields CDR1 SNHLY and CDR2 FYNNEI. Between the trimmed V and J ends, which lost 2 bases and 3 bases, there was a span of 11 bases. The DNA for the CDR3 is TGTGCCAGCAGTGAACAGGGGATTTACTACGAGCAGTACTTC. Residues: CASSEQGIYYEQYF.

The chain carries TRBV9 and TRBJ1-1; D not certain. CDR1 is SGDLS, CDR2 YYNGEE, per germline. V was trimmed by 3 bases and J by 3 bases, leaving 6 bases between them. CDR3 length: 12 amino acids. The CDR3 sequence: CASSGTYTEAFF. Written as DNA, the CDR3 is TGTGCCAGCAGCGGTACTTACACTGAAGCTTTCTTT.

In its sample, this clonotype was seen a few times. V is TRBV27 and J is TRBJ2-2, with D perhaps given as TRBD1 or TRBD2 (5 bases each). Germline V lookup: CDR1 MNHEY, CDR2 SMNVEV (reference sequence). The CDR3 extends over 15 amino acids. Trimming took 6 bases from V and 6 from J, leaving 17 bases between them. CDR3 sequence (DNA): TGTGCCAGCAGCACGCTGGGGGAGCTTGCCGGGGAGCTGTTTTTT. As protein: CASSTLGELAGELFF.

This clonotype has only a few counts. CDR3 sequence reads: CSASVDLLNEQFF. CDR3 DNA sequence: TGCAGTGCTAGTGTCGACCTCCTTAATGAGCAGTTCTTC. This chain joins TRBV20-1 and TRBJ2-1, with D hard to call. The CDR3 length is 13 residues. V shed 3 bases and J shed 7 bases, with 13 bases lying between them. Looked up from germline, CDR1 is DFQATT and CDR2 is SNEGSKA (reference sequence).

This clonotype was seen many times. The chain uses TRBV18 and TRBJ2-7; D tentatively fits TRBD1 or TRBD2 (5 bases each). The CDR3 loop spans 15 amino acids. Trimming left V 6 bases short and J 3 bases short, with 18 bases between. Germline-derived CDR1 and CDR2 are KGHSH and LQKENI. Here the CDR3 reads CASSPGDGGLYEQYF. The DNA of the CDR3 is TGTGCCAGCTCGCCCGGGGACGGAGGCCTCTACGAGCAGTACTTC.

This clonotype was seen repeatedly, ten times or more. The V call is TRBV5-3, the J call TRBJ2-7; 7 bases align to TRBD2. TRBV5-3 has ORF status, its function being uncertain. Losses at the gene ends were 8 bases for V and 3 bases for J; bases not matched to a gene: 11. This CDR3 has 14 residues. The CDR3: CASSASGAGYEQYF. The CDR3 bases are TGTGCCAGCAGCGCAAGCGGGGCAGGCTACGAGCAGTACTTC.

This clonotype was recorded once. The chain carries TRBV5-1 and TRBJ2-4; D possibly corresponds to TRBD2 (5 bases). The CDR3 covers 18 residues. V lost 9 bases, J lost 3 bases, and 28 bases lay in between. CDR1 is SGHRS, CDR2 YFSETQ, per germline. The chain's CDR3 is CATRESSDPPGDKNIQYF. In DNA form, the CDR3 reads TGCGCCACCCGGGAATCCTCGGACCCCCCTGGGGACAAAAACATTCAGTACTTC. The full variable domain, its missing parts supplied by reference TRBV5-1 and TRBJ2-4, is KAGVTQTPRYLIKTRGQQVTLSCSPISGHRSVSWYQQTPGQGLQFLFEYFSETQRNKGNFPGRFSGRQFSNSRSEMNVSTLELGDSALYLCATRESSDPPGDKNIQYFGAGTRLSVL.

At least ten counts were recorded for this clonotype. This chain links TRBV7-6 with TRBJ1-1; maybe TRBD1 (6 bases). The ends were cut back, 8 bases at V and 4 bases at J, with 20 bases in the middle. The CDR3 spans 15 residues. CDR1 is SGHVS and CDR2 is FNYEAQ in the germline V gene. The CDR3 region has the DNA TGTGCCAGCCGCCCGGCAGGGGTAGGGGGCACTGAAGCTTTCTTT. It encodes CASRPAGVGGTEAFF. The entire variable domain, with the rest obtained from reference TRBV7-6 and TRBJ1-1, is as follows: GAGVSQSPRYKVTKRGQDVALRCDPISGHVSLYWYRQALGQGPEFLTYFNYEAQQDKSGLPNDRFSAERPEGSISTLTIQRTEQRDSAMYRCASRPAGVGGTEAFFGQGTRLTVV.

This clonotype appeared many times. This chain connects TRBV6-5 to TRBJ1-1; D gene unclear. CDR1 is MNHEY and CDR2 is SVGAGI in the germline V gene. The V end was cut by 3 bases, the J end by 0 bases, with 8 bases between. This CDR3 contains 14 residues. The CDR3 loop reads CASSYGLVNTEAFF. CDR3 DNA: TGTGCCAGCAGTTATGGCTTGGTGAACACTGAAGCTTTCTTT.

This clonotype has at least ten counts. CDR3 DNA sequence: TGTGCCAGCATGCACGGCTCAGCTAACTATGGCTACACCTTC. Translating it yields CASMHGSANYGYTF. The chain has TRBV5-4 and TRBJ1-2; D call uncertain. V shed 6 bases and J shed 0 bases, with 12 bases lying between them. Germline V gene sequence: CDR1 SGHNT, CDR2 YYREEE (reference sequence). This CDR3 has 14 amino acids. The variable domain in full, with the rest retrieved from reference TRBV5-4 and TRBJ1-2, is ETGVTQSPTHLIKTRGQQVTLRCSSQSGHNTVSWYQQALGQGPQFIFQYYREEENGRGNFPPRFSGLQFPNYSSELNVNALELDDSALYLCASMHGSANYGYTFGSGTRLTVV.

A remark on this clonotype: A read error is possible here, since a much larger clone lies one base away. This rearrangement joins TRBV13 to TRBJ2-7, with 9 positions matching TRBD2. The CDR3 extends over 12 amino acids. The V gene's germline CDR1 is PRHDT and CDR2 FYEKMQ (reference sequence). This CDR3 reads CASRLAGDEQNF. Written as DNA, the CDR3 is TGTGCCAGCAGACTAGCGGGTGATGAGCAGAACTTC.

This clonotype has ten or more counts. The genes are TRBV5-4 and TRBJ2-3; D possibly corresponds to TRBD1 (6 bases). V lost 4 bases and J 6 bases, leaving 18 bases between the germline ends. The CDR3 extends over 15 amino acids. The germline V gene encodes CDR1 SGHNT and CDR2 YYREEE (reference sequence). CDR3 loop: CASSQEIQGLDTQYF. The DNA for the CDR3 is TGTGCCAGCAGCCAAGAAATTCAGGGGTTGGATACGCAGTATTTT.

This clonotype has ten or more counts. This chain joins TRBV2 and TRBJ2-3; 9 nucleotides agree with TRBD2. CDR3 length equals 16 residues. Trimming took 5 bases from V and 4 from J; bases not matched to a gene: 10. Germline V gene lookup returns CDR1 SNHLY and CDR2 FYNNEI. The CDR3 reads CASSFLAGEVPDTQYF. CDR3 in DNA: TGTGCCAGCAGTTTTTTAGCGGGAGAGGTCCCAGATACGCAGTATTTT.